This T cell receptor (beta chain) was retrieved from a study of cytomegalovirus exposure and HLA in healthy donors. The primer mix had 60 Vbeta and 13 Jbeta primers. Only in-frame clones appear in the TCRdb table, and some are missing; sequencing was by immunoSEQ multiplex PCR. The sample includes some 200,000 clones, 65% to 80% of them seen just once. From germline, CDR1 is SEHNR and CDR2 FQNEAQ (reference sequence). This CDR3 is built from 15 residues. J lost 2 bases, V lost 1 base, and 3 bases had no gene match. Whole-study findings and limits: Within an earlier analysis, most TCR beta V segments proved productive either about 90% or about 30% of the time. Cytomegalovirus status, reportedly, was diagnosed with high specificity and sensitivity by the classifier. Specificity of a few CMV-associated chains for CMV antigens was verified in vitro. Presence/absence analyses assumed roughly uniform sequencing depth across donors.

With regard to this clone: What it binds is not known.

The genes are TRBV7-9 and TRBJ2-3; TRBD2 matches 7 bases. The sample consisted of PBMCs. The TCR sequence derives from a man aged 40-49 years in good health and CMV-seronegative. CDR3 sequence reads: CASSLGLADTDTQYF. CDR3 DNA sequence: TGTGCCAGCAGCTTAGGGCTAGCGGACACAGATACGCAGTATTTT.